The present entry profiles one TCR beta chain with its context. Its antigen is not known. This record comes from a study of T-cell memory formation after mild COVID-19. Notes on the study in general: A subset of responding clones appeared in pre-infection memory, suggesting cross-reactive memory joined.

MiXCR, run by TCRdb on the 5' RACE reads, gives a single entry per CDR3 protein. The table has about 320,000 distinct CDR3 sequences, roughly an eighth seen once. This CDR3 has 16 amino acids. CDR1 and CDR2 from the germline V gene are MNHEY and SMNVEV (reference sequence). V shed 6 bases and J 0 bases; nucleotides not matched to a gene: 6. The V and J genes are TRBV27 and TRBJ1-5; 9 bases match TRBD1. The sequence came from a man between 18 and 29 years old who had mild COVID-19 (a few samples of this study predate the infection). Cell type and time point are not known. The source material was PBMCs or a T cell subset sorted from them (not recorded which). As DNA, the CDR3 is TGTGCCAGCAGACCGGACAGGGGATATAGCAATCAGCCCCAGCATTTT. Translation: CASRPDRGYSNQPQHF.